This is a list of T cell receptor beta chains from one sample in a study of vaccination and CD4 T cells after COVID-19. TCRdb analysed the PCR reads with MiXCR anew, one entry per CDR3 protein. The table lists about 18,000 distinct CDR3 sequences, approximately 50% of them singletons. These receptors lack a known antigen. Specimen: CD4+ T cells from blood, cultured in vitro, collected before SARS-CoV-2 vaccination. Every receptor here comes from a human donor who had recovered from COVID-19. CDR3s include the opening cysteine and the closing phenylalanine or tryptophan. Clone size is not always given. Where it is, it says once, few, many or a class for expanded clones.

V gene	J gene	clone size	CDR3 protein
TRBV9	TRBJ1-2	.	CASSSRDRGDYGYTF
TRBV20-1	TRBJ2-7	few	CSASGRGLAGVGEQYF
TRBV15	TRBJ1-2	.	CATSRDPQGREGGYTF
TRBV7-9	TRBJ1-2	.	CASSLGGVDGYTF
TRBV18	TRBJ1-1	.	CASSPQAGGAPSEAFF
TRBV20-1	TRBJ2-7	.	CSARSPSGSYEQYF
TRBV9	TRBJ1-6	.	CASSPRQGGNSPLHF
TRBV20-1	TRBJ1-6	.	CSAREGQSSYNSPLHF
TRBV20-1	TRBJ2-1	few	CSASSPRGSEQFF
TRBV29-1	TRBJ1-2	.	CSVSRTGDYGYTF
TRBV20-1	TRBJ2-7	.	CSAIKDTDNSYEQYF
TRBV2	TRBJ1-6	few	CASRTGAESSPLHF
TRBV7-2	TRBJ1-4	few	CASSLGWTGGNEKLFF
TRBV28	TRBJ1-1	.	CASSLRQGKAFF
TRBV7-2	TRBJ2-5	.	CASSLGVRETQYF
TRBV30	TRBJ2-7	.	CAWSRDSSYEQYF
TRBV7-3	TRBJ2-3	.	CASSLSSTDTQYF
TRBV7-9	TRBJ2-7	few	CASSLEGGTYEQYF
TRBV10-1	TRBJ2-1	.	CASSESPGSNEQFF
TRBV4-1	TRBJ2-1	.	CASSQDWGPAGVNEQFF
TRBV2	TRBJ1-5	.	CASNQGDGPQHF
TRBV28	TRBJ1-5	.	CASSGLGHGNQPQHF
TRBV19	TRBJ1-5	few	CASSMTGGSNQPQHF
TRBV15	TRBJ2-6	.	CATSRDRSSGANVLTF
TRBV4-1	TRBJ1-1	.	CASRYRGLNTEAFF
TRBV6-2/TRBV6-3	TRBJ2-3	few	CASRDIRRSTDTQYF
TRBV7-3	TRBJ2-3	once	CASSLAGVRTDTQYF
TRBV20-1	TRBJ2-1	.	CSAYSGSSYNEQFF
TRBV10-3	TRBJ2-5	.	CAISDPAGARETQYF
TRBV6-2/TRBV6-3	TRBJ2-7	.	CASSYPDSYERYF
TRBV20-1	TRBJ2-7	few	CSARVDTMGEQYF
TRBV6-1	TRBJ1-4	.	CASRGRGTNEKLFF
TRBV6-1	TRBJ1-1	.	CASSVLGMNTEAFF
TRBV6-5	TRBJ1-6	few	CASSYSIPGTANSPLHF
TRBV19	TRBJ2-7	few	CASSRGQGSSYEQYF
TRBV5-4	TRBJ1-2	.	CASSVLGGEDSGYTF
TRBV6-5	TRBJ1-6	few	CASSYAGGLDSPLHF
TRBV5-4	TRBJ2-2	.	CASSLGLTGELFF
TRBV6-4	TRBJ2-7	.	CASSDGPTYEQYF
TRBV6-2/TRBV6-3	TRBJ1-6	.	CASSDPDRTDNSPLHF
TRBV28	TRBJ2-2	.	CASSLGTPHWLKRENTGELFF
TRBV7-9	TRBJ1-2	once	CASSSGTRNYGYTF